This T cell receptor beta chain is from a study of T cells in Graves' hyperthyroidism and ophthalmopathy. Study results and caveats: Blood held most thyroid clonotypes expanded above 0.001 frequency.

CDR3 length: 16 amino acids. With 2 bases removed from V and 4 bases from J, the gap between germline ends came to 17 bases. CDR1 MGHDK and CDR2 SYGVNS come from the germline V gene. The study defined stable Graves' hyperthyroidism as no ophthalmopathy progression within 18 months. Patients aged 18 to 65 had newly diagnosed hyperthyroidism of under 2 months' duration. Together with thyroid ultrasound, orbital computed tomography, serum thyroxine and TRAb, clinical symptoms were used for diagnoses. Amplification targeted TCR beta CDR3 regions from RNA transcripts. The HTBI primer set drove a first-round RT-PCR of the TCR CDR3. Each CDR3 protein gets one entry after TCRdb re-called the multiplex PCR reads with MiXCR. The table has 500,000 to 750,000 distinct CDR3 sequences, approximately 44% seen once. Regarding this clonotype: Its specificity is not known.

This sequence originates from a woman between 18 and 29 years old with Graves' hyperthyroidism. This chain joins TRBV25-1 and TRBJ1-2; a possible D gene is TRBD1 (5 bases). The sample was peripheral blood or thyroid tissue (not recorded which). CDR3: CASSELGANDGYGYTF. DNA of the CDR3: TGTGCCAGCAGTGAACTAGGGGCGAATGATGGCTATGGCTACACCTTC.